This T cell receptor beta chain was identified in a study of CD8 T cells in Susac syndrome. Random hexamers served to reverse transcribe roughly 0.5 to 1 ug RNA. A multiplex approach, immunoSEQ multiplex PCR, amplified TCR beta CDR3 across 54 Vbeta and 13 Jbeta. TCRdb fed the immunoSEQ multiplex PCR reads into MiXCR, producing one record per CDR3 protein. This table holds fewer than 150,000 distinct CDR3 sequences, around 90% found once. Trimming removed 5 bases from V and 2 bases from J, with 13 bases in between. The CDR3 totals 14 residues. CDR1 and CDR2 from the germline V gene are KGHSH and LQKENI. Sequencing targeted TCR beta in T cells from blood (CD8+ and CD4+). It was treatment-naive patients with stable or active relapsing-remitting disease who made up the multiple sclerosis controls. The CD8+ and CD4+ T cells were isolated magnetically using a negative isolation approach, whereas the TEMRA cells were enriched by FACS.

This TCR derives from a human donor with multiple sclerosis. The specimen was CD8+ T cells from PBMCs. V and J are TRBV18 and TRBJ2-7, with D tentatively TRBD1 (6 bases). CDR3 protein: CASSASGTTYEQYF. CDR3 DNA: TGTGCCAGCTCAGCGTCCGGGACAACCTACGAGCAGTACTTC.